One and the same sample provided the 21 T cell receptor beta chains below, sequenced in a study of T cell responses to AZD1222 COVID-19 vaccine. Assay: immunoSEQ multiplex PCR; the TCRdb copy retains only in-frame clones and omits some. Here the sample spans around 100,000 clones, around 90% being singletons. The specimen comprised peripheral blood, sampled on day 0 of AZD1222 vaccination. The receptor source for this set is an adult in good health.

This clone came up a few times. The J gene is TRBJ1-6, the V gene TRBV7-9; D might be TRBD1 (5 bases). V lost 4 bases and J 12 bases, leaving 19 bases between the germline ends. Germline CDR1 SEHNR, CDR2 FQNEAQ (reference sequence). The length of the CDR3 is 15 residues. The CDR3: CASSSNNGRDEPLHF. CDR3 in DNA: TGTGCCAGCAGCTCGAACAATGGACGGGACGAACCCCTCCACTTT.

The chain joins TRBV5-1 to TRBJ1-1, with unresolved D. V lost 1 base, J lost 0 bases, and 10 bases lay in between. The CDR3 loop spans 15 amino acids. Germline V gives CDR1 SGHRS, CDR2 YFSETQ. DNA of the CDR3: TGCGCCAGCAGCTTGATTCCGGAGTTGAACACTGAAGCTTTCTTT. It codes for CASSLIPELNTEAFF.

V is TRBV27 and J is TRBJ1-3, with D possibly TRBD1 on 6 matching bases. The CDR3 consists of 15 residues. The germline gives CDR1 MNHEY, CDR2 SMNVEV (reference sequence). The germline V and J ends were trimmed by 5 bases and 0 bases, with 11 bases remaining between them. Here the CDR3 DNA reads TGTGCCAGCAGTCGGCAGGGGAGCTCTGGAAACACCATATATTTT. It specifies CASSRQGSSGNTIYF.

This clone was counted between two and nine times. CDR3 region: CASSLDPQGLTTSGNTIYF. CDR3 bases: TGTGCCAGCAGCTTAGATCCACAGGGACTAACAACCTCTGGAAACACCATATATTTT. This chain links TRBV7-2 with TRBJ1-3, with D maybe TRBD1 (6 bases). The CDR3 consists of 19 residues. In germline, CDR1 is SGHTA, CDR2 FQGNSA. Trimming cost V 1 base and J 0 bases, with 19 bases left between them. The variable domain in full, with the rest retrieved from reference TRBV7-2 and TRBJ1-3, is GAGVSQSPSNKVTEKGKDVELRCDPISGHTALYWYRQSLGQGLEFLIYFQGNSAPDKSGLPSDRFSAERTGGSVSTLTIQRTQQEDSAVYLCASSLDPQGLTTSGNTIYFGEGSWLTVV.

The V and J genes are TRBV2 and TRBJ2-1; 9 bases fit TRBD2. This CDR3 contains 14 residues. CDR1 and CDR2 from the germline V gene are SNHLY and FYNNEI. V dropped 6 bases and J dropped 7; count of bases not matched to a gene: 7. CDR3 sequence (DNA): TGTGCCAGCAGCACCGGGACTAGCCCAAATGAGCAGTTCTTC. Translation: CASSTGTSPNEQFF.

The rearrangement uses TRBV14 and TRBJ1-1, with D possibly matching TRBD1 (6 bases). The ends were cut back, 4 bases at V and 4 bases at J, with 13 bases in the middle. There are 14 residues in the CDR3. Germline-derived CDR1 and CDR2 are SGHDN and FVKESK. The CDR3 sequence: CASSPRRGSTEAFF. CDR3 bases: TGTGCCAGCAGCCCCCGCAGGGGAAGCACTGAAGCTTTCTTT.

J is TRBJ1-2 and V is TRBV10-3; D gene ambiguous. V was shortened by 7 bases and J by 4 bases, with 19 bases between the two germline ends. The CDR3 spans 15 residues. From germline, CDR1 is ENHRY and CDR2 SYGVKD. CDR3 loop: CAINPATERGYGYTF. For the CDR3, the DNA is TGTGCCATCAATCCCGCTACTGAACGGGGCTATGGCTACACCTTC.

This clone was picked up one time. The gene calls are TRBV27 and TRBJ2-1, with unresolved D. This CDR3 has 14 residues. CDR1 MNHEY and CDR2 SMNVEV come from the germline V gene (reference sequence). V was shortened by 4 bases and J by 10 bases, with 17 bases between the two germline ends. The CDR3 reads CASSYGLRGWEQFF. The CDR3 DNA reads as TGTGCCAGCAGTTATGGGCTCCGCGGATGGGAGCAGTTCTTC.

The gene calls are TRBV19 and TRBJ2-1; unclear D gene. V lost 4 bases, J lost 9 bases, and 16 bases lay in between. CDR3 length equals 14 residues. Germline CDR1 is LNHDA and CDR2 is SQIVND (reference sequence). CDR3 loop: CASSTANSGSEQFF. Written as DNA, the CDR3 is TGTGCCAGTAGTACGGCCAATTCGGGTAGTGAGCAGTTCTTC.

The chain recombines TRBV6-5 with TRBJ1-2; the D gene is possibly TRBD1 (5 bases). The CDR3 is 15 amino acids. V was cut by 6 bases and J by 4 bases, with 18 bases left in between. The germline gives CDR1 MNHEY, CDR2 SVGAGI. CDR3 amino acids: CASRPPGGGSYGYTF. The CDR3 nucleotides read TGTGCCAGCAGACCCCCCGGGGGGGGGTCCTATGGCTACACCTTC.

The rearrangement joins TRBV6-2 or TRBV6-3 to TRBJ1-2; 9 bases agree with TRBD1. V lost 6 bases and J lost 8; bases outside the gene matches: 13. This CDR3 spans 15 amino acids. CDR1 is MNHEY and CDR2 is SVGEGT in the germline V gene. CDR3 sequence: CASSTMIRTGVGYTF. CDR3 in DNA: TGTGCCAGCAGCACTATGATACGGACAGGGGTGGGCTACACCTTC.

The CDR3 protein is CASSLGGAHWNEQYF. In DNA, the CDR3 is TGTGCCAGCAGCTTAGGGGGGGCGCATTGGAACGAGCAGTACTTC. The rearrangement uses TRBV7-9 and TRBJ2-7; D is possibly TRBD1 or TRBD2 (6 bases each). CDR3 length: 15 amino acids. Trimming left V 1 base short and J 5 bases short, with 15 bases between. Germline V CDR1 and CDR2: SEHNR, FQNEAQ (reference sequence).

V gene TRBV11-3 combines with J gene TRBJ1-6, with 8 bases aligning to TRBD1. The CDR3 has 15 residues. The V gene end was trimmed by 5 bases and the J gene end by 13 bases; junction bases not matched to a gene: 13. CDR1 and CDR2 (germline): SGHNT, YENEEA. CDR3 DNA: TGTGCCAGCAGCCCCGGGACAGGATTCTCCGTGCCCCTCCACTTT. It encodes CASSPGTGFSVPLHF.

The chain employs TRBV6-6 and TRBJ2-2; maybe TRBD1 (6 bases). The CDR3 extends over 15 amino acids. Germline V gene data show CDR1 as MNHNY and CDR2 as SVGAGI (reference sequence). V was shortened by 6 bases and J by 4 bases, with 15 bases between the two germline ends. The CDR3 DNA follows: TGTGCCAGCAGCCTAGACAGGAGATTCACCGGGGAGCTGTTTTTT. It encodes CASSLDRRFTGELFF.

The CDR3 nucleotides read TGTGCCACCAGTGACCCGGGACTCAGCGATGAGTTCTTC. It is translated as CATSDPGLSDEFF. The chain joins TRBV24-1 to TRBJ2-1; TRBD2 might be the D (6 bases). The CDR3 is made up of 13 amino acids. Germline V gene data show CDR1 as KGHDR and CDR2 as SFDVKD. Trimming removed 4 bases from V and 14 bases from J, with 17 bases in between.

This clone has a handful of counts. V gene TRBV4-1 combines with J gene TRBJ2-7; 7 bases align to TRBD2. From germline, CDR1 is MGHRA and CDR2 YSYEKL. This CDR3 is built from 15 residues. V trimming: 2 bases; J trimming: 6 bases; junction bases outside the gene matches: 10. CDR3 loop: CASSQYTSARLEQYF. CDR3 in DNA: TGCGCCAGCAGCCAATATACTAGCGCCCGCCTCGAGCAGTACTTC.

The genes are TRBV19 and TRBJ2-1; 10 nucleotides align to TRBD1. This CDR3 contains 19 residues. The junction had 20 bases not matched to a gene; V was cut back by 4 bases and J by 8 bases. Germline CDR1 and CDR2: LNHDA and SQIVND (reference sequence). Here the CDR3 DNA reads TGTGCCAGTAGTAGCGGACCTTTCCGGACAGGGGGGTTGGGCCATGAGCAGTTCTTC. This encodes CASSSGPFRTGGLGHEQFF.

The chain links TRBV4-3 to TRBJ2-3, with a possible D match to TRBD1 (6 bases). The germline V gene encodes CDR1 LGHNA and CDR2 YSLEER. Between the trimmed V and J ends, which lost 4 bases and 6 bases, there was a span of 8 bases. The CDR3 contains 12 residues. The CDR3 sequence is CASSPQGDTQYF. The CDR3 bases are TGCGCCAGCAGCCCTCAGGGGGATACGCAGTATTTT.

The chain joins TRBV10-3 to TRBJ2-2, with D maybe TRBD2 (6 bases). This CDR3 region has 14 residues. Germline CDR1 and CDR2: ENHRY and SYGVKD. CDR3 DNA: TGTGCTTACTCGCGGGACCTAACGTTCGGGGAGCTGTTTTTT. The encoded protein is CAYSRDLTFGELFF.

Only one count was recorded for this clone. This chain links TRBV6-5 with TRBJ2-1; D ambiguous. V dropped 2 bases and J dropped 7 bases, with 15 bases sitting between them. Looked up from germline, CDR1 is MNHEY and CDR2 is SVGAGI. The CDR3 runs 15 residues. DNA for the CDR3: TGTGCCAGCAGTTACCGGGCCCAACAAAGGAATGAGCAGTTCTTC. Translating it yields CASSYRAQQRNEQFF.

This chain links TRBV12-3 or TRBV12-4 with TRBJ2-1; unclear D gene. Trimming pared 3 bases from V and 4 bases from J, leaving 7 bases between. This CDR3 is 13 amino acids long. The CDR3 region has the DNA TGTGCCAGCAGTTTGAGCTCATACAATGAGCAGTTCTTC. It is translated as CASSLSSYNEQFF.